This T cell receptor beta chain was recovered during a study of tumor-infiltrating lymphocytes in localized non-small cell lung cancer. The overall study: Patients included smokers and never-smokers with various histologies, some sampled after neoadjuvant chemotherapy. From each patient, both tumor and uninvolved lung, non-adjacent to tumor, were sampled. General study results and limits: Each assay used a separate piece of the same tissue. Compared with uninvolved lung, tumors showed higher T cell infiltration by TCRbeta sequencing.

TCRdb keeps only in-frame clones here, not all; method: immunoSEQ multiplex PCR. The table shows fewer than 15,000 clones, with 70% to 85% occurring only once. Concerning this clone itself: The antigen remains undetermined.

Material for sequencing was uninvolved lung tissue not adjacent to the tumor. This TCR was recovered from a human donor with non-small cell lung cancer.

The CDR3 here is CASIQGGNTEAFF. In DNA form, the CDR3 reads TGTGCCAGCATCCAGGGGGGGAACACTGAAGCTTTCTTT. The chain carries TRBV28 and TRBJ1-1; 7 bases match TRBD1. The V and J ends lost 7 bases and 1 base, in that order; junction bases with no gene match: 3. This CDR3 spans 13 amino acids. CDR1 and CDR2 (germline): MDHEN, SYDVKM.